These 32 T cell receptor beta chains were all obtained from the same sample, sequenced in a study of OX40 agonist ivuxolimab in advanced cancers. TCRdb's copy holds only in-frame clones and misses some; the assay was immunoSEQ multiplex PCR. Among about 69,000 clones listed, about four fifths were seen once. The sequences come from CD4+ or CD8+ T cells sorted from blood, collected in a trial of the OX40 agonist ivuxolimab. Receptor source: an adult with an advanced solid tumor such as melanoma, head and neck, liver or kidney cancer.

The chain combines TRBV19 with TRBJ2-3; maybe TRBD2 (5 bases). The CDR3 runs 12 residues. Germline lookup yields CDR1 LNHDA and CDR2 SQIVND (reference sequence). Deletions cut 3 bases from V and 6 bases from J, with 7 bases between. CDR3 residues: CASSMGVDTQYF. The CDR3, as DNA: TGTGCCAGTAGTATGGGAGTGGATACGCAGTATTTT.

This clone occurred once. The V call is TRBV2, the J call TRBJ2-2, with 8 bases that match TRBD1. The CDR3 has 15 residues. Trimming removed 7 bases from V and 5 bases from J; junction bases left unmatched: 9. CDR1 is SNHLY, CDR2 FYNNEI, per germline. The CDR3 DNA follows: TGTGCCAGCACTGAGGCCGACAGGGGAACCGGGGAGCTGTTTTTT. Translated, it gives CASTEADRGTGELFF.

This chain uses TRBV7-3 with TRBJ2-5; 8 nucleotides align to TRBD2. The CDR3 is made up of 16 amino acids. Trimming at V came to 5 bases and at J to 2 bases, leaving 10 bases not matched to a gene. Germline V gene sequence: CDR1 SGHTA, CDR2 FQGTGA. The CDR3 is CASSPGAGVSQETQYF. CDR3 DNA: TGTGCCAGCAGCCCGGGAGCGGGAGTCAGTCAAGAGACCCAGTACTTC. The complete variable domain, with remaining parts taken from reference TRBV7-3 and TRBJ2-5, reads GAGVSQTPSNKVTEKGKYVELRCDPISGHTALYWYRQSLGQGPEFLIYFQGTGAADDSGLPNDRFFAVRPEGSVSTLKIQRTERGDSAVYLCASSPGAGVSQETQYFGPGTRLLVL.

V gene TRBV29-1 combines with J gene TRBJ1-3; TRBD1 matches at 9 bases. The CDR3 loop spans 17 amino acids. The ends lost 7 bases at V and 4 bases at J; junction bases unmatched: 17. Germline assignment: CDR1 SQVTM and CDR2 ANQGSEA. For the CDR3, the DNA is TGCAGCGCCGCGCGGTCTTCCGGGACAGGGACAGGAAACACCATATATTTT. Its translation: CSAARSSGTGTGNTIYF.

CDR3 sequence reads: CASSQGQYNQPQHF. The DNA for the CDR3 is TGTGCCAGCAGCCAAGGACAGTATAATCAGCCCCAGCATTTT. The chain recombines TRBV6-5 with TRBJ1-5; the D gene is possibly TRBD1 (6 bases). This CDR3 is 14 amino acids long. The germline gives CDR1 MNHEY, CDR2 SVGAGI. V gave up 6 bases and J gave up 4 bases, with 13 bases separating them.

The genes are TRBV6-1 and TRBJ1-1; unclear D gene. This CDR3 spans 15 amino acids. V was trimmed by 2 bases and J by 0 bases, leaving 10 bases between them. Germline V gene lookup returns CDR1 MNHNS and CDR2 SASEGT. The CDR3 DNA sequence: TGTGCCAGCAGTGAACCAGGTTACATGAACACTGAAGCTTTCTTT. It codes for CASSEPGYMNTEAFF.

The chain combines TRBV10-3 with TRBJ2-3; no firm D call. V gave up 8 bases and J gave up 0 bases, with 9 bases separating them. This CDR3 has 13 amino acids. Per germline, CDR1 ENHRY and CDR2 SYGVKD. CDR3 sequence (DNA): TGTGCCATCCGACTCTTAAGCACAGATACGCAGTATTTT. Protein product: CAIRLLSTDTQYF.

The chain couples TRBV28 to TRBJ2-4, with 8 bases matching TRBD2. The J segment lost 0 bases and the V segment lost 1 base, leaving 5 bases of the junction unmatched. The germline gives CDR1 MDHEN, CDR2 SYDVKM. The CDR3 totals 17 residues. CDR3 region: CASSLSGGALAKNIQYF. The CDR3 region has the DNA TGTGCCAGCAGTTTATCGGGGGGGGCTCTAGCCAAAAACATTCAGTACTTC.

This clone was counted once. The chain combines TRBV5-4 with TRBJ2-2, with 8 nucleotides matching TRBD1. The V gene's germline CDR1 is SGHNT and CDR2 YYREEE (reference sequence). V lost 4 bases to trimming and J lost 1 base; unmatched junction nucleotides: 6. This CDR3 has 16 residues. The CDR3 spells CASSTRTGRNTGELFF. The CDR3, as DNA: TGTGCCAGCAGCACTAGGACAGGGAGGAACACCGGGGAGCTGTTTTTT.

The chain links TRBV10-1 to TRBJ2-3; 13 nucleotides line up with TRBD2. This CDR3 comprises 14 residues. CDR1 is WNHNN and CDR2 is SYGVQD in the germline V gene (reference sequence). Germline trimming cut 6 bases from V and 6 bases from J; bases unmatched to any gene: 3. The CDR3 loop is CASRKLAGGDTQYF. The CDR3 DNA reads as TGCGCCAGCAGGAAACTAGCGGGGGGGGATACGCAGTATTTT.

The CDR3 sequence is CANGGGRQETQYF. The CDR3 DNA follows: TGTGCCAACGGGGGGGGCAGACAAGAGACCCAGTACTTC. The chain uses TRBV6-5 and TRBJ2-5; 8 bases fit TRBD2. Germline V gene data show CDR1 as MNHEY and CDR2 as SVGAGI. Trimming cost V 10 bases and J 2 bases; bases outside gene matches: 6. The CDR3 is 13 residues long.

CDR3 coding DNA: TGTGCCTGGGGAGTAGGGACTTCGAGCTCTGGAAACACCATATATTTT. Protein: CAWGVGTSSSGNTIYF. This rearrangement joins TRBV30 to TRBJ1-3, with D possibly being TRBD1 (5 bases). From germline, CDR1 is GTSNPN and CDR2 SVGIG (reference sequence). With 5 bases removed from V and 0 bases from J, the gap between germline ends came to 17 bases. The CDR3 is made up of 16 amino acids.

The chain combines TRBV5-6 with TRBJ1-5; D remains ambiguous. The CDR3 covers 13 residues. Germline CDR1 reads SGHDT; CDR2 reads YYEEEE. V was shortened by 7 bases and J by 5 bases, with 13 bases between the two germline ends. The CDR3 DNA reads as TGTGCCAGCGCTGGAGGGAGGGATCAGCCCCAGCATTTT. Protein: CASAGGRDQPQHF.

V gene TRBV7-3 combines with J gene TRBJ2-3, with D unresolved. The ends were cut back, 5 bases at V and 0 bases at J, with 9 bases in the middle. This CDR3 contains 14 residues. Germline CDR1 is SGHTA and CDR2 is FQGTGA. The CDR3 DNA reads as TGTGCCAGCAGCAGCAGGACGAGCACAGATACGCAGTATTTT. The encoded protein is CASSSRTSTDTQYF.

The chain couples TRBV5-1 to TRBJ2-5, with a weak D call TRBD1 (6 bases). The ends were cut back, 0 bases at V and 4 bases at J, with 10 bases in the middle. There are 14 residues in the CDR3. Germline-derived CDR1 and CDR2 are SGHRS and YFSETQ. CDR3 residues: CASSLGTGLETQYF. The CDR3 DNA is TGCGCCAGCAGCTTGGGAACAGGGTTAGAGACCCAGTACTTC.

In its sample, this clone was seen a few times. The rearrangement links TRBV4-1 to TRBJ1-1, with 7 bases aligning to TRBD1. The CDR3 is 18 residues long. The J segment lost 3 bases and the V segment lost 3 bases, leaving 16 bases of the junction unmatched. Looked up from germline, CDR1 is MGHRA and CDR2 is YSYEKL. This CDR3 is CASSQGQDRNPADTEAFF. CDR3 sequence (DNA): TGCGCCAGCAGCCAGGGCCAGGACAGGAACCCCGCCGACACTGAAGCTTTCTTT.

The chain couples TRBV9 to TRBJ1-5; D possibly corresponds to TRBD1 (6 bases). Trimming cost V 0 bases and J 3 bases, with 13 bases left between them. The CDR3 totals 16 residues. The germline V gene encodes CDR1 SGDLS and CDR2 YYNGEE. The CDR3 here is CASSVGAGVDNQPQHF. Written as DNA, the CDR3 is TGTGCCAGCAGCGTAGGAGCAGGGGTTGACAATCAGCCCCAGCATTTT. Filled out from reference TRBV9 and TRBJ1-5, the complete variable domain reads DSGVTQTPKHLITATGQRVTLRCSPRSGDLSVYWYQQSLDQGLQFLIQYYNGEERAKGNILERFSAQQFPDLHSELNLSSLELGDSALYFCASSVGAGVDNQPQHFGDGTRLSIL.

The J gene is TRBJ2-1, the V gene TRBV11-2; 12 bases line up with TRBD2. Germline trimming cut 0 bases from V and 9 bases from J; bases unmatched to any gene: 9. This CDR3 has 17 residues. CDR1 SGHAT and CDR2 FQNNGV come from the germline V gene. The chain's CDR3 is CASSLESWTSGTTEQFF. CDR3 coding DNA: TGTGCCAGCAGCTTAGAGTCGTGGACTAGCGGGACCACTGAGCAGTTCTTC.

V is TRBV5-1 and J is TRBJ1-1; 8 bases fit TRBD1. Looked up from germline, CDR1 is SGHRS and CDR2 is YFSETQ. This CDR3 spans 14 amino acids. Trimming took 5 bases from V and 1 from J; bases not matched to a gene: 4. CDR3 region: CASRDTGGNTEAFF. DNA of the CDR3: TGCGCCAGCAGGGACACAGGGGGGAACACTGAAGCTTTCTTT.

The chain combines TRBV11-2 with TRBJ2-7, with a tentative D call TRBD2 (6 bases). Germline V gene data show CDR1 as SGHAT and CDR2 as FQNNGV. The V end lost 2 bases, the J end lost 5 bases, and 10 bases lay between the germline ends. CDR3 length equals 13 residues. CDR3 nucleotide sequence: TGTGCCAGCAGCTTATCGTCGGGGGACGAGCAGTACTTC. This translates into CASSLSSGDEQYF. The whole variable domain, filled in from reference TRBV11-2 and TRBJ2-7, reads EAGVAQSPRYKIIEKRQSVAFWCNPISGHATLYWYQQILGQGPKLLIQFQNNGVVDDSQLPKDRFSAERLKGVDSTLKIQPAKLEDSAVYLCASSLSSGDEQYFGPGTRLTVT.

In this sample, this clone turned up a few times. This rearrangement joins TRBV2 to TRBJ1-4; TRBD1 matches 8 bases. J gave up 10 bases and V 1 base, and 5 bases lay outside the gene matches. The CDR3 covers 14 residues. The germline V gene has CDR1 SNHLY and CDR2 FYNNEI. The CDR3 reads CASSEGTGTGKLFF. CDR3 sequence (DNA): TGTGCCAGCAGTGAAGGGACAGGGACGGGAAAACTGTTTTTT. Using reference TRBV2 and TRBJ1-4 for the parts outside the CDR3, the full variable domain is EPEVTQTPSHQVTQMGQEVILRCVPISNHLYFYWYRQILGQKVEFLVSFYNNEISEKSEIFDDQFSVERPDGSNFTLKIRSTKLEDSAMYFCASSEGTGTGKLFFGSGTQLSVL.

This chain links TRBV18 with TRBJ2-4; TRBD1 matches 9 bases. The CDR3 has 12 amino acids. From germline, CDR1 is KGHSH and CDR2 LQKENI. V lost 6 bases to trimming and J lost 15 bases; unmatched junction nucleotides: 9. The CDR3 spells CASSTGQGEGYF. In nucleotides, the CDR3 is TGTGCCAGCTCGACGGGACAGGGCGAAGGGTACTTC.

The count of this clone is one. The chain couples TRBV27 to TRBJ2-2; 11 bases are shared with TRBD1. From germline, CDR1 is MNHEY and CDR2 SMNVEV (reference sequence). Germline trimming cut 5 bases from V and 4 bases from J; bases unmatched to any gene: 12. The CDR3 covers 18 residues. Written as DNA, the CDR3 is TGTGCCAGCAGTCTACGAGTAACCGGGACAGGGGGCACCGGGGAGCTGTTTTTT. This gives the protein CASSLRVTGTGGTGELFF.

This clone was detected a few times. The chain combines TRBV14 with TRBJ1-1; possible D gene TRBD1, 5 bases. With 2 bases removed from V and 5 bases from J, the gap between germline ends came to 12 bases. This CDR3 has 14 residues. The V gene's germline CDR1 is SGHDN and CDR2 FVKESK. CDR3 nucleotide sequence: TGTGCCAGCAGCCAATCGAGGGGTGGAACTGAAGCTTTCTTT. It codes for CASSQSRGGTEAFF.

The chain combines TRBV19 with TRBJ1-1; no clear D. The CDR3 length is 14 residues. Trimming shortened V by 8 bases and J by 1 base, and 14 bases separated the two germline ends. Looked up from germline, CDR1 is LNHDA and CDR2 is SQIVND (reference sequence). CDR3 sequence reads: CASRFRNENTEAFF. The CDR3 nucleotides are TGTGCCAGTCGTTTCAGGAACGAGAACACTGAAGCTTTCTTT.

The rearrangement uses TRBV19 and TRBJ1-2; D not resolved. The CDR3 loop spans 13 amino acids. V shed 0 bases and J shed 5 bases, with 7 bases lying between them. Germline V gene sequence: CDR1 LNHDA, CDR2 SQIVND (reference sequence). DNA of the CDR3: TGTGCCAGTAGTATAGATAGTCTTTATGGCTACACCTTC. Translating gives CASSIDSLYGYTF.

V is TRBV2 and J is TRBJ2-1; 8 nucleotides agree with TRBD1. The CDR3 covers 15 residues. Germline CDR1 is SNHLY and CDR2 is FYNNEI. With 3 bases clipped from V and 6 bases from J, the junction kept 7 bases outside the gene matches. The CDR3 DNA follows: TGTGCCAGCAGTGATTTAGGACAGGGAGCCAATGAGCAGTTCTTC. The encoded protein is CASSDLGQGANEQFF.

The CDR3 nucleotides read TGCGCCAGCAGTAAGGGGGACGTCAATGAAAAACTGTTTTTT. Its protein product is CASSKGDVNEKLFF. The chain has TRBV5-1 and TRBJ1-4; D possibly corresponds to TRBD1 (6 bases). CDR1 and CDR2 (germline): SGHRS, YFSETQ. The V end lost 5 bases, the J end lost 5 bases, and 13 bases lay between the germline ends. The CDR3 consists of 14 residues.

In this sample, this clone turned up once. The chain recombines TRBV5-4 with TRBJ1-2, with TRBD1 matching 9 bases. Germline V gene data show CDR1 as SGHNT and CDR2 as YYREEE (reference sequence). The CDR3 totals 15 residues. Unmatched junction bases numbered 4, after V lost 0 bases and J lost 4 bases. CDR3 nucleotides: TGTGCCAGCAGCTTGGGACAGGGGGTGAGCTATGGCTACACCTTC. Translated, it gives CASSLGQGVSYGYTF. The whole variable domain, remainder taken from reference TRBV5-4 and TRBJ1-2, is ETGVTQSPTHLIKTRGQQVTLRCSSQSGHNTVSWYQQALGQGPQFIFQYYREEENGRGNFPPRFSGLQFPNYSSELNVNALELDDSALYLCASSLGQGVSYGYTFGSGTRLTVV.

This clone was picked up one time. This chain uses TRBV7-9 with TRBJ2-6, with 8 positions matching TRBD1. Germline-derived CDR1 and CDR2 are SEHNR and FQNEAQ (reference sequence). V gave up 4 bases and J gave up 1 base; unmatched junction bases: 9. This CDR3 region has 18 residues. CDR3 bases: TGTGCCAGCAGCTCCCCGGGACAGGCCCTATCTGGGGCCAACGTCCTGACTTTC. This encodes CASSSPGQALSGANVLTF.

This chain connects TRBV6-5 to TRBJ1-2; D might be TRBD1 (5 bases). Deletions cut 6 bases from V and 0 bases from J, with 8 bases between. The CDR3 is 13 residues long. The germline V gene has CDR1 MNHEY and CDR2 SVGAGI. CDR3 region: CASSAGPNYGYTF. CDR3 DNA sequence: TGTGCCAGCAGCGCAGGGCCTAACTATGGCTACACCTTC.

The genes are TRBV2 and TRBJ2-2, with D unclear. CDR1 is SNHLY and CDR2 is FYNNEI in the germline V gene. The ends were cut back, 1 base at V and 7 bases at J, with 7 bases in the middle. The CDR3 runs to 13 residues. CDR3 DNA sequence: TGTGCCAGCAGTGAAGAGACTTACGGGGAGCTGTTTTTT. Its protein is CASSEETYGELFF.